Listed here is a single T cell receptor beta chain. The antigen this receptor binds is unknown. One base away there is no much larger clone; base qualities are not given. From V the trimming removes 7 bases and from J it removes 9 bases, while the gene matches leave 9 bases of the junction unaccounted for. The germline V gene sets CDR1 to MNHEY and CDR2 to SVGAGI. The CDR3, from cysteine to phenylalanine, totals 14 residues. Only the CDR3 DNA is retained, 42 bases long and in frame from the first base. RNA was extracted using the RNeasy kit, and about 0.45 to 1 ug of the RNA was reverse transcribed with random hexamers. The immunoSEQ multiplex PCR assay, which covers 54 Vbeta and 13 Jbeta segments, was used to amplify TCR beta CDR3 regions. PCR amplification bias was corrected by using a synthetic template baseline for primer optimization and computational correction. The authors' analysis ran thus. Reads were assigned to V, D and J genes according to IMGT and analyzed in immunoSEQ Analyzer, with only productive sequences retained. To calculate clonality, Shannon entropy was normalized by log2 of the number of productive unique sequences and then subtracted from one. Public and private clones were assessed among the 100 most prevalent clones of each patient and control. Clones were defined as Susac-specific when absent from the healthy and MS cohorts, from about 970 published viral clones and from other ImmuneACCESS disease sequences. Using fastp trimming at Q25 and MiXCR clonotype assembly, TCRdb reanalyzed the public sequencing data and kept in-frame beta chains. Every distinct CDR3 protein forms one entry, paired with its most common genes and DNA. The V and J calls come from TCRdb's annotation, not from the publication. The sample profile shows tens of thousands of distinct CDR3 sequences; around 90% of them were found once. The ten biggest clones cover around 0.49% of the sample.

The sample belongs to a study of CD8 T cells in Susac syndrome (dated by TCRdb to between 2018 and 2021). Describing the broader study: Whether CD8+ T cell activation and differentiation in Susac syndrome was antigen driven was tested using repertoire sequencing. CD8+ T cell repertoire clonality was compared between some 13 healthy donors, roughly 14 Susac syndrome patients and approximately 15 multiple sclerosis patients. Paper-wide results and their limitations: The number of individuals in the TCR sequencing and HLA analysis was recognized as being relatively small.

Peripheral blood CD8+ and CD4+ T cells from healthy donors, Susac syndrome patients and multiple sclerosis patients were profiled by high-throughput TCR beta sequencing. Treatment-naive patients with stable or active relapsing-remitting disease fulfilling revised McDonald criteria were used as multiple sclerosis controls. Bulk CD8+ and CD4+ T cells were purified magnetically by negative isolation, whereas CD8+ TEMRA cells were enriched by FACS. Blood was drawn into EDTA tubes, processed within 24 hours, and PBMCs were isolated by density gradient centrifugation. PBMCs intended for TCR sequencing were cryopreserved in liquid nitrogen and were subsequently thawed in a 37 degrees C water bath. The sorted or isolated CD4+, CD8+ and CD8+ TEMRA cells had a purity of 90% or higher.

The sample comprised CD8+ T cells from PBMCs. The receptor was isolated from a human donor with multiple sclerosis. The rearranged segments are TRBV6-5 and TRBJ1-5; TRBD1 matches 10 bases in the middle. The DNA is as follows: TGTGCCAGCACCCCGGGACAGGGGTCCTCGCCCCAGCATTTT. It encodes CASTPGQGSSPQHF.